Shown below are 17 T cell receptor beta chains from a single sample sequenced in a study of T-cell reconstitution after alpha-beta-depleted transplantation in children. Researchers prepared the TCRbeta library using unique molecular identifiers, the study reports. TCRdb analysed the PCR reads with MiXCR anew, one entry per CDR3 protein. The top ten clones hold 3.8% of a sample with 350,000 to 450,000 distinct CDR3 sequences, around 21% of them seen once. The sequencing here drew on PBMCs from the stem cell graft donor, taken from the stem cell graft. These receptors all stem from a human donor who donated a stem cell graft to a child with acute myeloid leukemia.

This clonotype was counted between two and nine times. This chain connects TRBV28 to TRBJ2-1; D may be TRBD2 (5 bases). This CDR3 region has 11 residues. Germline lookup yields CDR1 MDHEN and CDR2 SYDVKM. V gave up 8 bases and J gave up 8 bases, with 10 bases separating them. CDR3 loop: CASAGLDEQFF. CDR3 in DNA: TGTGCCAGCGCGGGTTTGGATGAGCAGTTCTTC.

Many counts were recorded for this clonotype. CDR3 DNA sequence: TGCAGTGCGGGAAAGGACGCCTACAATGAGCAGTTCTTC. As protein: CSAGKDAYNEQFF. The J gene is TRBJ2-1, the V gene TRBV20-1; D call uncertain. Germline V gives CDR1 DFQATT, CDR2 SNEGSKA (reference sequence). The CDR3 spans 13 residues. The ends were cut back, 6 bases at V and 2 bases at J, with 11 bases in the middle.

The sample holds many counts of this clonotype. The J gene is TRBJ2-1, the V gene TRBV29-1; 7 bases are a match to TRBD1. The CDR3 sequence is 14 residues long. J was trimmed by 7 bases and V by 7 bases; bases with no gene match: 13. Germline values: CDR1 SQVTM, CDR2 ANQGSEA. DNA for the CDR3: TGCAGCGCCAAACAGGGGAATAATATTAATGAGCAGTTCTTC. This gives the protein CSAKQGNNINEQFF.

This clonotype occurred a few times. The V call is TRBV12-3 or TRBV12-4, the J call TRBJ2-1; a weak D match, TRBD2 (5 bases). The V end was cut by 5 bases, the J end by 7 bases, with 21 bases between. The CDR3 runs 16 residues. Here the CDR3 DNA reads TGTGCCAGCAGTCCGACCGTCACGGGAACTAGGAATGAGCAGTTCTTC. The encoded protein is CASSPTVTGTRNEQFF.

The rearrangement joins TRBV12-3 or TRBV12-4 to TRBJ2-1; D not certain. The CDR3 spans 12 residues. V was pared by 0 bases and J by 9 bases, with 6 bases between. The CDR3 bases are TGTGCCAGCAGTTTAGCGAGTGGTGAGCAGTTCTTC. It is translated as CASSLASGEQFF.

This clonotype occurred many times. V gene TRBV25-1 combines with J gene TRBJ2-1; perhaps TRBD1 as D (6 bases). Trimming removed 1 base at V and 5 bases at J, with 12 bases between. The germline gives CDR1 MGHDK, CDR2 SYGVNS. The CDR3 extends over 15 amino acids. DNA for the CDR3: TGTGCCAGCAGTGAATCCCGGACAGACCACAATGAGCAGTTCTTC. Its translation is CASSESRTDHNEQFF.

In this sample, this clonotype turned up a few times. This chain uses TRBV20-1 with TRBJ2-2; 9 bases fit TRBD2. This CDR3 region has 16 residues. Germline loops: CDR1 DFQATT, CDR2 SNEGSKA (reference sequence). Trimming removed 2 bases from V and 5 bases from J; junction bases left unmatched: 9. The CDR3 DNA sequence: TGCAGTGCTAGAAAATCCGGGACTAGCAGGACCGGGGAGCTGTTTTTT. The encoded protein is CSARKSGTSRTGELFF.

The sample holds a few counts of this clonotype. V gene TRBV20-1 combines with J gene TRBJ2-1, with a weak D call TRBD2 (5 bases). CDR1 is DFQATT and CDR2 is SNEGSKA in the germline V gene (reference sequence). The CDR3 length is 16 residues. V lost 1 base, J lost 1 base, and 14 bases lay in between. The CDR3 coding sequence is TGCAGTGCTAGAGGGAGGAGCGGTGCTTCCTACAATGAGCAGTTCTTC. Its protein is CSARGRSGASYNEQFF.

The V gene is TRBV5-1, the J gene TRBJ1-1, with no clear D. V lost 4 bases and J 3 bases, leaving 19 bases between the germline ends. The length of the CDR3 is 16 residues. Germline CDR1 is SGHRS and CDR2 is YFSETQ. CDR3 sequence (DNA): TGCGCCAGCAGCCCGGCAAACACCGCCTGGGACACTGAAGCTTTCTTT. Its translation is CASSPANTAWDTEAFF. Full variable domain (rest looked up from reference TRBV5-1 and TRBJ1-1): KAGVTQTPRYLIKTRGQQVTLSCSPISGHRSVSWYQQTPGQGLQFLFEYFSETQRNKGNFPGRFSGRQFSNSRSEMNVSTLELGDSALYLCASSPANTAWDTEAFFGQGTRLTVV.

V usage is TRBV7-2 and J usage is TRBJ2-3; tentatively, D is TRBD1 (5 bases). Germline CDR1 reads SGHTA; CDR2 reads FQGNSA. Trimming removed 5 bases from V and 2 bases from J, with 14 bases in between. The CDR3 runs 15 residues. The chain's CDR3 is CASSPEGANTDTQYF. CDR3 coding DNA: TGTGCCAGCAGCCCCGAAGGGGCCAACACAGATACGCAGTATTTT.

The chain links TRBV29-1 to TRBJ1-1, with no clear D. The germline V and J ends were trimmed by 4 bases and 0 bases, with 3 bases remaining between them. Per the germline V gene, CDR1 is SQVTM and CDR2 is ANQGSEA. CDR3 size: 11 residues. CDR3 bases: TGCAGCGTTGGTGTGAACACTGAAGCTTTCTTT. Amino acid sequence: CSVGVNTEAFF.

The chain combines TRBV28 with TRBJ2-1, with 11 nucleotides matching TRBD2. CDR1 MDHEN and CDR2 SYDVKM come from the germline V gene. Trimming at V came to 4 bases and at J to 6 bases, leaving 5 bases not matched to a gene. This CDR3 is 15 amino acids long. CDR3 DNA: TGTGCCAGCAGTTCACGGGGGACTAGCGGCAATGAGCAGTTCTTC. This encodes CASSSRGTSGNEQFF.

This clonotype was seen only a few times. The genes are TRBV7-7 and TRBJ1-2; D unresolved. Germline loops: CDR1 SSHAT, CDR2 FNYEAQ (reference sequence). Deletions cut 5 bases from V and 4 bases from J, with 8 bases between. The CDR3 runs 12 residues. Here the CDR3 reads CASSHDIYGYTF. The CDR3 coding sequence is TGTGCCAGCAGCCACGACATCTATGGCTACACCTTC.

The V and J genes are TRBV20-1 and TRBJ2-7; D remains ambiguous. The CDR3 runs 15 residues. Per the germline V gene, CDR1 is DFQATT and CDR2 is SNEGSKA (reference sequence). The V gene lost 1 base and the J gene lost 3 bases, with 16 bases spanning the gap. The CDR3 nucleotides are TGCAGTGCTAGAGCCAGCCTCCGGCAGGACTACGAGCAGTACTTC. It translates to CSARASLRQDYEQYF.

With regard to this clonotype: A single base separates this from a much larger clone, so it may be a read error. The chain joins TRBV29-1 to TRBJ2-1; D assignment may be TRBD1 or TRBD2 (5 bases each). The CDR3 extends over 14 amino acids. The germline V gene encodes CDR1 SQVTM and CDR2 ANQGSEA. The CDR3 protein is CGVEVAFLGEGQFF. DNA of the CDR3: TGCGGCGTTGAAGTGGCCTTTCTGGGGGAAGGGCAGTTCTTC.

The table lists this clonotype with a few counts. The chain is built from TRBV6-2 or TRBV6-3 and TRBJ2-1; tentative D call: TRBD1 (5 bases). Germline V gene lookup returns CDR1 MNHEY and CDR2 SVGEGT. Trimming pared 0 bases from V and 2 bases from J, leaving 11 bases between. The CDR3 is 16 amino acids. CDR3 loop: CASSYSEARAYNEQFF. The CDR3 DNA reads TGTGCCAGCAGTTACTCTGAAGCCAGGGCCTACAATGAGCAGTTCTTC.

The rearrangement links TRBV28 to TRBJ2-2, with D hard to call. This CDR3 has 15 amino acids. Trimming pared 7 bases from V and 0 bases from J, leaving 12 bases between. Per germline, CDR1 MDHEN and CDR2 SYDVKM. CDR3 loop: CASTRQDSNTGELFF. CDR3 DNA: TGTGCCAGCACCCGCCAGGATTCGAACACCGGGGAGCTGTTTTTT.